Below are 4 T cell receptor beta chains sequenced from a single sample in a study of PD-1 blockade in classical Hodgkin lymphoma. The repertoire was sequenced with immunoSEQ multiplex PCR; TCRdb's copy has only in-frame clones and lacks some. The repertoire includes around 58,000 clones, 90% of them detected once, and 9.7% sits in the top ten. After autologous stem cell transplantation all patients relapsed, and prior brentuximab vedotin exposure differed between cohorts. This material consisted of peripheral blood mononuclear cells (PBMCs), taken at baseline. The receptors come from a human donor with classical Hodgkin lymphoma.

The DNA of the CDR3 is TGCGCCAGCACCCCAAGGGATGGAGCGTTTTCTGCACTGTTTTTT. Its protein product is CASTPRDGAFSALFF. The chain couples TRBV10-2 to TRBJ1-4; the D is unclear. CDR3 size: 15 residues. Germline loops: CDR1 WSHSY, CDR2 SAAADI. V lost 7 bases and J lost 13, with 25 bases in between.

The genes are TRBV10-3 and TRBJ1-2; 8 nucleotides line up with TRBD1. CDR3 length: 15 amino acids. V lost 6 bases to trimming and J lost 4 bases; unmatched junction nucleotides: 10. The germline V gene has CDR1 ENHRY and CDR2 SYGVKD. The CDR3 loop reads CAISSPRDRTYGYTF. In nucleotides, the CDR3 is TGTGCCATCAGCTCACCCCGGGACAGGACCTATGGCTACACCTTC.

V usage is TRBV15 and J usage is TRBJ1-5, with D uncertain. Trimming removed 0 bases from V and 11 bases from J, with 8 bases in between. The CDR3 is 12 amino acids. Germline assignment: CDR1 LNHNV and CDR2 YYDKDF (reference sequence). CDR3 nucleotides: TGTGCCACCAGCAGAGACGGCGGTACCCAGCATTTT. Protein: CATSRDGGTQHF.

This chain links TRBV5-6 with TRBJ2-7; 10 nucleotides line up with TRBD2. J lost 3 bases, V lost 4 bases, and 4 bases had no gene match. This CDR3 has 14 residues. Germline CDR1 and CDR2: SGHDT and YYEEEE. The CDR3 DNA follows: TGTGCCAGCAGCCTCCGGACTAGCGGCTACGAGCAGTACTTC. Translated, it gives CASSLRTSGYEQYF.